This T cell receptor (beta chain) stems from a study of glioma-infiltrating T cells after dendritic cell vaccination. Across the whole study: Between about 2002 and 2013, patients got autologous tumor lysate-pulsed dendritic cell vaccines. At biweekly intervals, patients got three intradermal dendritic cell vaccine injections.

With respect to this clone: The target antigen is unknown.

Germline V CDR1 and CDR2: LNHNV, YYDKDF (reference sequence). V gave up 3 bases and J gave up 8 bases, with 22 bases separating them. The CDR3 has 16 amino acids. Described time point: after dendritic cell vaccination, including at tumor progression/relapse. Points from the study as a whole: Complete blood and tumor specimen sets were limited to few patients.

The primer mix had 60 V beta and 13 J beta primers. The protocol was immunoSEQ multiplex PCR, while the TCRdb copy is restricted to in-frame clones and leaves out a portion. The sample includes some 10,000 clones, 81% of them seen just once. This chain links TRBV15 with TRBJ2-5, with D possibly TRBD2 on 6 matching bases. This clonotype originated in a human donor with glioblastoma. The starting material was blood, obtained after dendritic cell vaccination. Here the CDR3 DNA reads TGTGCCACCAGCAGTGGGGGGACTGGCGGGGCCCAAACCCAGTACTTC. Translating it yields CATSSGGTGGAQTQYF.